This passage covers 28 T cell receptor beta chains from one sample sequenced in a study of shared clonotypes between healthy human individuals. Profiling relied on immunoSEQ multiplex PCR, and the TCRdb table lists in-frame clones only, not all of them. This sample has approximately 1.5 million clones, with approximately 98% found just once. Sequences were obtained from naive CD4+ T cells sorted from blood. Subset here: CD45RA+ positively selected. The receptor set was obtained from a young man in good health.

In regard to this clone: Other DNA sequences in this specimen translate into the identical CDR3. The chain recombines TRBV9 with TRBJ2-7; D is possibly TRBD2 (5 bases). CDR1 and CDR2 from the germline V gene are SGDLS and YYNGEE. V was clipped by 0 bases and J by 7 bases, with 8 bases between them. This CDR3 has 12 amino acids. As DNA, the CDR3 is TGTGCCAGCAGCGTAGGGCCGGGGGAGCAGTACTTC. Its translation is CASSVGPGEQYF. The variable domain in full, with the rest retrieved from reference TRBV9 and TRBJ2-7, is DSGVTQTPKHLITATGQRVTLRCSPRSGDLSVYWYQQSLDQGLQFLIQYYNGEERAKGNILERFSAQQFPDLHSELNLSSLELGDSALYFCASSVGPGEQYFGPGTRLTVT.

This sequence joins TRBV7-9 and TRBJ2-2; 9 nucleotides match TRBD1. V was pared by 0 bases and J by 6 bases, with 8 bases of the junction left unmatched. The CDR3 is 17 amino acids. Germline V lookup: CDR1 SEHNR, CDR2 FQNEAQ (reference sequence). The CDR3 nucleotides are TGTGCCAGCAGCTTAGCGGCGGGACAGGGTCGATCCGGGGAGCTGTTTTTT. It specifies CASSLAAGQGRSGELFF.

This chain links TRBV19 with TRBJ1-5; D uncertain. V was clipped by 6 bases and J by 6 bases, with 15 bases between them. CDR1 LNHDA and CDR2 SQIVND come from the germline V gene (reference sequence). CDR3 length equals 14 residues. The CDR3 reads CASSTLVGFQPQHF. The DNA of the CDR3 is TGTGCCAGTAGCACCCTCGTTGGCTTTCAGCCCCAGCATTTT.

The chain joins TRBV27 to TRBJ1-2; D call uncertain. The germline CDR1 and CDR2 sequences are MNHEY and SMNVEV (reference sequence). V lost 1 base and J lost 2, with 11 bases in between. The CDR3 sequence is 15 residues long. The CDR3 DNA reads as TGTGCCAGCAGTTTATTCCCAGGATCGAACTATGGCTACACCTTC. Protein sequence: CASSLFPGSNYGYTF.

CDR3 coding DNA: TGTGCCAGCTCACCACCGGACGGGAGGCGGCGCGAGCAGTACTTC. It codes for CASSPPDGRRREQYF. V and J are TRBV18 and TRBJ2-7; 7 nucleotides match TRBD2. Germline V gene lookup returns CDR1 KGHSH and CDR2 LQKENI. J lost 6 bases, V lost 0 bases, and 8 bases had no gene match. The CDR3 spans 15 residues.

J is TRBJ2-3 and V is TRBV7-2; D is possibly TRBD1 (5 bases). Deletions cut 1 base from V and 3 bases from J, with 8 bases between. The germline V gene encodes CDR1 SGHTA and CDR2 FQGNSA. The CDR3 is 14 residues long. This CDR3 is CASSLVPGTDTQYF. CDR3 sequence (DNA): TGTGCCAGCAGCTTAGTTCCAGGGACAGATACGCAGTATTTT.

The V and J genes are TRBV19 and TRBJ2-2; D is uncertain. V lost 6 bases and J 1 base, leaving 12 bases between the germline ends. The CDR3 sequence is 15 residues long. Per germline, CDR1 LNHDA and CDR2 SQIVND (reference sequence). CDR3 coding DNA: TGTGCCAGTAGAATTGCGAAGGGGAACACCGGGGAGCTGTTTTTT. This encodes CASRIAKGNTGELFF.

The chain couples TRBV18 to TRBJ1-1, with 9 positions matching TRBD1. The V gene end was trimmed by 6 bases and the J gene end by 7 bases; junction bases not matched to a gene: 9. The CDR3 totals 14 residues. The germline V gene encodes CDR1 KGHSH and CDR2 LQKENI. In DNA form, the CDR3 reads TGTGCCAGCTCCCGTAGACAGGGGGAGAGTGAAGCTTTCTTT. This translates into CASSRRQGESEAFF.

This chain uses TRBV7-2 with TRBJ2-5, with 9 bases matching TRBD2. The CDR3 extends over 16 amino acids. Unmatched junction bases numbered 13, after V lost 5 bases and J lost 6 bases. Per germline, CDR1 SGHTA and CDR2 FQGNSA. The CDR3 bases are TGTGCCAGCAGCGATCTCGGGGCGGGAGGGCCACAGACCCAGTACTTC. Protein sequence: CASSDLGAGGPQTQYF.

The J gene is TRBJ1-5, the V gene TRBV28; TRBD1 matches at 7 bases. The V and J ends lost 5 bases and 3 bases, in that order; junction bases with no gene match: 7. The CDR3 runs to 15 residues. From germline, CDR1 is MDHEN and CDR2 SYDVKM. The CDR3 here is CASSLTGAINQPQHF. The CDR3 nucleotides are TGTGCCAGCAGTCTCACAGGGGCCATCAATCAGCCCCAGCATTTT.

The chain has TRBV6-6 and TRBJ2-3; no clear D gene. V lost 6 bases and J lost 3, with 10 bases in between. The CDR3 runs 13 residues. CDR1 is MNHNY and CDR2 is SVGAGI in the germline V gene (reference sequence). The CDR3 nucleotides are TGTGCCAGCAGCCCGGCAGGAACAGATACGCAGTATTTT. Protein product: CASSPAGTDTQYF.

About this clone itself: The same CDR3 is also encoded by other DNA sequences in this sample. Written as DNA, the CDR3 is TGTGCCAGCTCCCGGGACATCAATCAGCCCCAGCATTTT. It yields the protein CASSRDINQPQHF. This chain joins TRBV5-4 and TRBJ1-5, with a possible D match to TRBD1 (6 bases). The germline V gene has CDR1 SGHNT and CDR2 YYREEE (reference sequence). Trimming left V 7 bases short and J 3 bases short, with 11 bases between. This CDR3 is 13 amino acids long.

The rearrangement joins TRBV7-8 to TRBJ2-3, with D unclear. Germline assignment: CDR1 SGHVS and CDR2 FQNEAQ. The V end was cut by 2 bases, the J end by 2 bases, with 11 bases between. CDR3 length equals 15 residues. CDR3 sequence reads: CASSLKGTLTDTQYF. As DNA, the CDR3 is TGTGCCAGCAGCTTAAAAGGCACCCTCACAGATACGCAGTATTTT.

The chain joins TRBV13 to TRBJ2-1, with D perhaps matching TRBD1 (5 bases). V shed 3 bases and J shed 7 bases, with 19 bases lying between them. Germline CDR1 and CDR2: PRHDT and FYEKMQ (reference sequence). This CDR3 has 16 residues. This CDR3 reads CASSFSRGRGLNEQFF. In DNA form, the CDR3 reads TGTGCCAGCAGCTTTAGTCGCGGTAGGGGTCTTAATGAGCAGTTCTTC.

This chain connects TRBV19 to TRBJ2-1, with D unresolved. Per germline, CDR1 LNHDA and CDR2 SQIVND (reference sequence). The CDR3 runs 12 residues. Between the trimmed V and J ends, which lost 3 bases and 12 bases, there was a span of 12 bases. In DNA, the CDR3 is TGTGCCAGTAGTATTCCGAGAGGTGGGCAGTTCTTC. As protein: CASSIPRGGQFF.

This clone was picked up one time. The rearrangement joins TRBV9 to TRBJ2-5; 8 bases are a match to TRBD2. CDR3 length: 16 residues. V lost 2 bases, J lost 4 bases, and 10 bases stayed unmatched. Per the germline V gene, CDR1 is SGDLS and CDR2 is YYNGEE. The CDR3 reads CASSVSPGLGGETQYF. CDR3 nucleotides: TGTGCCAGCAGCGTTTCCCCGGGACTAGGGGGAGAGACCCAGTACTTC.

The chain joins TRBV9 to TRBJ2-7; possible D gene TRBD2, 5 bases. The CDR3 runs to 14 residues. The germline gives CDR1 SGDLS, CDR2 YYNGEE. Trimming removed 1 base at V and 4 bases at J, with 12 bases between. CDR3 coding DNA: TGTGCCAGCAGCGTATCCGGGGAACCGTACGAGCAGTACTTC. Translated: CASSVSGEPYEQYF.

The V and J genes are TRBV10-3 and TRBJ2-3, with TRBD2 matching 9 bases. There are 16 residues in the CDR3. Germline-derived CDR1 and CDR2 are ENHRY and SYGVKD. The V gene end was trimmed by 6 bases and the J gene end by 2 bases; junction bases not matched to a gene: 9. The CDR3 loop is CAISPTEREATDTQYF. CDR3 nucleotides: TGTGCCATCAGCCCGACCGAGCGGGAGGCCACAGATACGCAGTATTTT.

The chain combines TRBV5-1 with TRBJ1-4; D unclear. V lost 0 bases to trimming and J lost 7 bases, with 4 bases between them. CDR1 is SGHRS and CDR2 is YFSETQ in the germline V gene. The CDR3 spans 12 residues. The DNA of the CDR3 is TGCGCCAGCAGCTTGGGTCGTGAAAAACTGTTTTTT. The encoded protein is CASSLGREKLFF.

The rearrangement joins TRBV18 to TRBJ2-7, with 8 bases identical to TRBD1. The J segment lost 8 bases and the V segment lost 1 base, leaving 10 bases of the junction unmatched. This CDR3 contains 15 residues. Germline CDR1 is KGHSH and CDR2 is LQKENI. The CDR3 loop is CASSPLPGGGGKQYF. As DNA, the CDR3 is TGTGCCAGCTCACCACTGCCAGGGGGCGGCGGTAAGCAGTACTTC.

This clone was seen once. The genes are TRBV5-4 and TRBJ1-3; D is uncertain. CDR1 is SGHNT, CDR2 YYREEE, per germline (reference sequence). The CDR3 has 13 amino acids. Trimming removed 9 bases from V and 0 bases from J, with 10 bases in between. In DNA form, the CDR3 reads TGTGCCATCAAAGTGAGCTCTGGAAACACCATATATTTT. Residues: CAIKVSSGNTIYF.

The chain carries TRBV14 and TRBJ1-2; the match to TRBD1 covers 7 bases. The V gene's germline CDR1 is SGHDN and CDR2 FVKESK. The CDR3 is 14 residues long. Unmatched junction bases numbered 6, after V lost 6 bases and J lost 2 bases. The CDR3 sequence is CASSTGDRNYGYTF. In DNA, the CDR3 is TGTGCCAGCAGTACAGGGGACCGGAACTATGGCTACACCTTC.

This sequence joins TRBV6-5 and TRBJ1-1, with TRBD1 as a possible D gene (5 bases). Germline V gives CDR1 MNHEY, CDR2 SVGAGI. Trimming cost V 0 bases and J 4 bases, with 9 bases left between them. The CDR3 sequence is 14 residues long. This chain's CDR3 is CASSYSWGVTEAFF. The CDR3 DNA reads TGTGCCAGCAGTTACTCATGGGGGGTCACTGAAGCTTTCTTT.

V and J are TRBV29-1 and TRBJ2-7; the match to TRBD2 covers 10 bases. The germline V gene encodes CDR1 SQVTM and CDR2 ANQGSEA. The CDR3 covers 13 residues. The trim removed 5 bases at V and 4 bases at J, leaving 5 bases unmatched. The CDR3 spells CSVSASGGYEQYF. The DNA for the CDR3 is TGCAGCGTTTCGGCTAGCGGGGGATACGAGCAGTACTTC.

About this clone: At the DNA level, this CDR3 is encoded by other sequences in the same sample as well. The DNA of the CDR3 is TGTGCCAGCAGTTTTGTCAGCAATCAGCCCCAGCATTTT. As protein: CASSFVSNQPQHF. This chain uses TRBV28 with TRBJ1-5; D is uncertain. This CDR3 has 13 residues. Trimming removed 3 bases at V and 1 base at J, with 4 bases between. Germline lookup yields CDR1 MDHEN and CDR2 SYDVKM.

The CDR3 here is CASRPVGVNEQFF. The CDR3 DNA reads TGTGCCAGCAGACCCGTGGGCGTCAATGAGCAGTTCTTC. The rearrangement uses TRBV5-6 and TRBJ2-1, with D unclear. Germline assignment: CDR1 SGHDT and CDR2 YYEEEE. The CDR3 covers 13 residues. V lost 5 bases, J lost 6 bases, and 12 bases lay in between.

This chain links TRBV7-2 with TRBJ2-5; D uncertain. Germline assignment: CDR1 SGHTA and CDR2 FQGNSA. CDR3 length: 14 residues. V dropped 1 base and J dropped 11 bases, with 17 bases sitting between them. The CDR3 spells CASSLDTPPGLQYF. The CDR3 coding sequence is TGTGCCAGCAGCTTAGATACCCCTCCGGGCCTGCAGTACTTC.

The chain employs TRBV10-1 and TRBJ2-7; TRBD1 aligns across 8 bases. V lost 9 bases to trimming and J lost 1 base; unmatched junction nucleotides: 11. The germline V gene has CDR1 WNHNN and CDR2 SYGVQD (reference sequence). This CDR3 spans 15 amino acids. DNA of the CDR3: TGCGCCAGGCGGAAGTATCGACAGGGGTCCTACGAGCAGTACTTC. This gives the protein CARRKYRQGSYEQYF.